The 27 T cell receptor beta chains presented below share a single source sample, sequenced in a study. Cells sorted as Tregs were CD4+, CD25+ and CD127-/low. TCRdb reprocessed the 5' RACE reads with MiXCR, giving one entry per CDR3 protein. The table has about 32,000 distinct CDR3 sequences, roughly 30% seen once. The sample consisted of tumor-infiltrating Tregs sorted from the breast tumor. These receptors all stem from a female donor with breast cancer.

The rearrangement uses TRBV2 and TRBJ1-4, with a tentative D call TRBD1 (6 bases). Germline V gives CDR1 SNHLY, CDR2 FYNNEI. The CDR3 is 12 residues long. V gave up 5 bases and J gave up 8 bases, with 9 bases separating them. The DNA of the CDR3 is TGTGCCAGCAGTTTAAGGGGGGAAAAACTGTTTTTT. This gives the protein CASSLRGEKLFF.

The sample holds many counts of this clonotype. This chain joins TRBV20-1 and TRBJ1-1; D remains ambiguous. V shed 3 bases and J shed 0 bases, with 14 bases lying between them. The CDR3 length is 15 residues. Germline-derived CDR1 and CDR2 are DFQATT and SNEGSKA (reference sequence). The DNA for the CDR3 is TGCAGTGCTAGGGTCCTAGGGCGGATGAACACTGAAGCTTTCTTT. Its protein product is CSARVLGRMNTEAFF.

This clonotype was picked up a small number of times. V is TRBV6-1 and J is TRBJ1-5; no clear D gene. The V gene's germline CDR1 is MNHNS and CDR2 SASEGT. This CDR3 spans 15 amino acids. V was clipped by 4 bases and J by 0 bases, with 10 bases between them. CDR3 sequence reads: CASSVTGSSNQPQHF. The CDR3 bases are TGTGCCAGCAGTGTTACTGGCTCTAGCAATCAGCCCCAGCATTTT.

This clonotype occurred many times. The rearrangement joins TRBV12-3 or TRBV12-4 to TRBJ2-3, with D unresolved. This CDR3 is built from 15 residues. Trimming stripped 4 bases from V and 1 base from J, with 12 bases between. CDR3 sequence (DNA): TGTGCCAGCAGTTGTGCGGAGCCCCGCACAGATACGCAGTATTTT. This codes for CASSCAEPRTDTQYF.

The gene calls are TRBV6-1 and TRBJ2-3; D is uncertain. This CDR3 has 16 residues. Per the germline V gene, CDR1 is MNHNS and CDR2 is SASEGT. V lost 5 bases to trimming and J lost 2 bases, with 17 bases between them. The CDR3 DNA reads TGTGCCAGCAGTTACGATTTCTACTCTAACACAGATACGCAGTATTTT. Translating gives CASSYDFYSNTDTQYF.

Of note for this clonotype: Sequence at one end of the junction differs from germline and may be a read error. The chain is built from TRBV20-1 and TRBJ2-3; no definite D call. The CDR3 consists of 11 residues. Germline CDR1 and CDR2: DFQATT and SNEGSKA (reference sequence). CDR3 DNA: TGCAGTGCAACTCGCACGGATACGCAGTATTTT. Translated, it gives CSATRTDTQYF.

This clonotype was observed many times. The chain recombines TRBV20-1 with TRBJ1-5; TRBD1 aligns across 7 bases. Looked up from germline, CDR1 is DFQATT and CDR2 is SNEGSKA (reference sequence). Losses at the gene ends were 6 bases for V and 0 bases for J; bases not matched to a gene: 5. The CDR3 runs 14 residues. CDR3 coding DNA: TGCAGTGCAAAGGGACAGACTAGCAATCAGCCCCAGCATTTT. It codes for CSAKGQTSNQPQHF.

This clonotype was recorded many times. The CDR3 sequence: CASSAAGGNTGELFF. The CDR3 nucleotides read TGTGCCAGCAGTGCAGCGGGAGGGAACACCGGGGAGCTGTTTTTT. V is TRBV28 and J is TRBJ2-2; 9 bases map to TRBD2. CDR1 and CDR2 (germline): MDHEN, SYDVKM. V lost 5 bases to trimming and J lost 1 base; unmatched junction nucleotides: 2. The CDR3 covers 15 residues.

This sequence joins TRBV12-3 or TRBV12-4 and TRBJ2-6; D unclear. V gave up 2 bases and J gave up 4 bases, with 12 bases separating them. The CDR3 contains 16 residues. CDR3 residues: CASSLPTVPGANVLTF. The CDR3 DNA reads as TGTGCCAGCAGTTTACCCACAGTGCCGGGGGCCAACGTCCTGACTTTC.

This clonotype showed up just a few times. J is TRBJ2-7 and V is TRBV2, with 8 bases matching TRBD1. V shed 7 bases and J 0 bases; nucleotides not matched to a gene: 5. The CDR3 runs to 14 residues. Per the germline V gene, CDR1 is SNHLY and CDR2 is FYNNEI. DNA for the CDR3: TGTGCCAGCAACCCGCAGGGGGCCTCCTACGAGCAGTACTTC. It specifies CASNPQGASYEQYF.

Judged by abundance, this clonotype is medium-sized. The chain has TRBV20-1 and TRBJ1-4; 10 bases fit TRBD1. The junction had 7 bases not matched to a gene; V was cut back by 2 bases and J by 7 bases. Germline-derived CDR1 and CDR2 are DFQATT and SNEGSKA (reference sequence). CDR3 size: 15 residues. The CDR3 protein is CSARPTTGGSEKLFF. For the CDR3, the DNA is TGCAGTGCTAGACCCACGACAGGGGGCTCTGAAAAACTGTTTTTT.

The CDR3 sequence: CASSQQTGNTEAFF. In nucleotides, the CDR3 is TGTGCCAGCAGCCAGCAGACAGGGAACACTGAAGCTTTCTTT. The chain has TRBV3-1 and TRBJ1-1; the D gene is possibly TRBD1 (6 bases). Germline-derived CDR1 and CDR2 are LGHDT and YNNKEL (reference sequence). V lost 3 bases and J 1 base, leaving 9 bases between the germline ends. The CDR3 is 14 amino acids.

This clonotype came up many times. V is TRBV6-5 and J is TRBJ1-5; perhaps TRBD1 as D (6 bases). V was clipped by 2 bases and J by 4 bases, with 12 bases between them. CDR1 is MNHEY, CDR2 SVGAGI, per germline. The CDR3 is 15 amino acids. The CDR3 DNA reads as TGTGCCAGCAGTTACGGAGGAGGGGGAAATCAGCCCCAGCATTTT. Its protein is CASSYGGGGNQPQHF.

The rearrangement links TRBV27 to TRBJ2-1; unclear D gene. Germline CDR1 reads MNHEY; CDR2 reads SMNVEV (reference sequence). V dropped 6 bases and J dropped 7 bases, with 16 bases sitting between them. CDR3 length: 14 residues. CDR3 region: CASSPGVMVNEQFF. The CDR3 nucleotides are TGTGCCAGCAGCCCCGGTGTGATGGTGAATGAGCAGTTCTTC.

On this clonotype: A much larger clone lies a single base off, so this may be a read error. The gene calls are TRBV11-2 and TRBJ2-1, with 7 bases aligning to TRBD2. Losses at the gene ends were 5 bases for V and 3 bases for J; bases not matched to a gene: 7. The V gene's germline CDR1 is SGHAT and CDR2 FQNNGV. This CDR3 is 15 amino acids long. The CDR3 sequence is CASSPGASGYNEQFF. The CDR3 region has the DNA TGTGCCAGCAGCCCCGGGGCTAGCGGCTACAATGAGCAGTTCTTC.

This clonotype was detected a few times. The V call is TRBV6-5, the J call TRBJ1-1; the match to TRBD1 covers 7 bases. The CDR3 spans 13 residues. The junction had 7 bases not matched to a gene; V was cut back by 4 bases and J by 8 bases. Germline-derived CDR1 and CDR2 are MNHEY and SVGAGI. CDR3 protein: CASSLDRAGEAFF. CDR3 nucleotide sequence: TGTGCCAGCAGTTTAGACAGGGCGGGGGAAGCTTTCTTT.

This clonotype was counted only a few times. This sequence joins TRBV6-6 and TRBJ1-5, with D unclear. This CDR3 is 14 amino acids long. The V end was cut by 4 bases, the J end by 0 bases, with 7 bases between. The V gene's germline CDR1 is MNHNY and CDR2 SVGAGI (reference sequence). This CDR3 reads CASSSSYSNQPQHF. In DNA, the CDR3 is TGTGCCAGCAGTTCTAGCTATAGCAATCAGCCCCAGCATTTT.

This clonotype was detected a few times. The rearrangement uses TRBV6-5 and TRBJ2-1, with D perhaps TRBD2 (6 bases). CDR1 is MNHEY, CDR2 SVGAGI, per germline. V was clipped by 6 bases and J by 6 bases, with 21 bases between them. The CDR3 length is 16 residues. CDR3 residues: CASSPTTGTGSNEQFF. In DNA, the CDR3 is TGTGCCAGCAGCCCCACAACCGGGACTGGCTCCAATGAGCAGTTCTTC.

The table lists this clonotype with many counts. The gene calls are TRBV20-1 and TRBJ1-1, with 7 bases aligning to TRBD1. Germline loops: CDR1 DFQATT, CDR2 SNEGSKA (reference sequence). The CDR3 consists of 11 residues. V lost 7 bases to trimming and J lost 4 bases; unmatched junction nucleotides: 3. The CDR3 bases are TGCAGTGATGAGGGGGCCACTGAAGCTTTCTTT. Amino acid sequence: CSDEGATEAFF.

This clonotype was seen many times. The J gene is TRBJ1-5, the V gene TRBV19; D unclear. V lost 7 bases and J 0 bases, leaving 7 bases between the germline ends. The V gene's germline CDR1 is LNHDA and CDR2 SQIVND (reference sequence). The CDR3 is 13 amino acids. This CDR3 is CASKTNSNQPQHF. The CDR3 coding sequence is TGTGCCAGTAAAACAAATAGCAATCAGCCCCAGCATTTT.

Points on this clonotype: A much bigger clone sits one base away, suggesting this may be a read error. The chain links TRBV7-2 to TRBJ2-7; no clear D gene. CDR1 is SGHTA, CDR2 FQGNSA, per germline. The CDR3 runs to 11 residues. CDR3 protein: CAGSNRYEQYF. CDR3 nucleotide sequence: TGTGCCGGCAGCAACCGCTACGAGCAGTACTTC.

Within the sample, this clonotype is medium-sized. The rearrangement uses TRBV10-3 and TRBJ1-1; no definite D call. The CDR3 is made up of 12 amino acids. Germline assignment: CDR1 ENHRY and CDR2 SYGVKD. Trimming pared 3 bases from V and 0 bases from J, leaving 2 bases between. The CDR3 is CAISEVNTEAFF. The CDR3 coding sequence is TGTGCCATCAGTGAAGTGAACACTGAAGCTTTCTTT.

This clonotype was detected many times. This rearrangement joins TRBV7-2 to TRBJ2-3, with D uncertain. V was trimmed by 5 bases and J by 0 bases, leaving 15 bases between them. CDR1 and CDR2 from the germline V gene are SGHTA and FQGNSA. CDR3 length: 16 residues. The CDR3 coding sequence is TGTGCCAGCAGCACCCGGCTGCCGCGGAGCACAGATACGCAGTATTTT. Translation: CASSTRLPRSTDTQYF.

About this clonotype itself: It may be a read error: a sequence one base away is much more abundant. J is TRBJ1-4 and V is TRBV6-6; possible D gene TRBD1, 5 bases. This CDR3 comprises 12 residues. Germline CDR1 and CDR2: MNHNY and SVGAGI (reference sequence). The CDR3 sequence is CANSYSGEKLFF. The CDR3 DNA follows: TGTGCCAACAGTTACTCAGGGGAAAAACTGTTTTTT.

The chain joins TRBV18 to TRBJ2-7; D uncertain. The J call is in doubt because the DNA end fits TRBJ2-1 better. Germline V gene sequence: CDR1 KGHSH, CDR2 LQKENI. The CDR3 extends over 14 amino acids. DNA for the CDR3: TGTGCCAGCTCCCCTGACTGCTCCTACAATGAGCAGTTCTTC. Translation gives CASSPDCSYNEQFF.

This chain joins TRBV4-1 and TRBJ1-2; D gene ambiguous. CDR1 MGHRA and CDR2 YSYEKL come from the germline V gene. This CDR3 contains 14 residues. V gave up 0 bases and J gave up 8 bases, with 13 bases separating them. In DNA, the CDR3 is TGCGCCAGCAGCCAAGAAAGTAGGCTATCCGGCTACACCTTC. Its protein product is CASSQESRLSGYTF.

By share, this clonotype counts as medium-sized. The CDR3 region is CASSPHQETQYF. Written as DNA, the CDR3 is TGTGCCAGCTCACCGCATCAAGAGACCCAGTACTTC. This chain uses TRBV18 with TRBJ2-5, with D hard to call. This CDR3 has 12 amino acids. From germline, CDR1 is KGHSH and CDR2 LQKENI. V lost 3 bases and J 2 bases, leaving 4 bases between the germline ends.